These T cell receptor beta chains were read from a single sample in a study of T-cell memory formation after mild COVID-19. In TCRdb, the 5' RACE reads were re-called with MiXCR into one record per CDR3 protein. The repertoire consists of around 310,000 distinct CDR3 sequences, with over 11% occurring once and the leading ten covering roughly 23%. Sequencing was performed on PBMCs or a T cell subset sorted from them (not recorded which). The receptors were sampled from a man aged 18-30 years who had mild COVID-19 (a few samples of this study predate the infection). Cell type and time point are not known. CDR3s include the opening cysteine and the closing phenylalanine or tryptophan. The D gene is left open where the match is weak. Clone sizes are given selectively: once, few, many, or a class where the clone is expanded.

clone_size	j_call	d_call	v_call	cdr3_nt	cdr3_aa
few	TRBJ2-5	-	TRBV7-8	TGTGCCAGCAGCCGGGTGGGTGATCAAGAGACCCAGTACTTC	CASSRVGDQETQYF
many	TRBJ2-1	-	TRBV7-9	TGTGCCAGCAGCTTAGTCGATGAGCAGTTCTTC	CASSLVDEQFF
few	TRBJ2-2	-	TRBV4-1	TGCGCCACTTATGGGGCCGGGGAGCTGTTTTTT	CATYGAGELFF
-	TRBJ1-4	-	TRBV18	TGTGCCAGCTCACCTTCGGCAGAAATGTTCGAAAAACTGTTTTTT	CASSPSAEMFEKLFF
few	TRBJ2-1	-	TRBV11-2	TGTGCCAGTCAACACAATGAGCAGTTCTTC	CASQHNEQFF
-	TRBJ2-5	-	TRBV12-3/TRBV12-4	TGTGCCAGCAGTTCCCCTATGGAGACCCAGTACTTC	CASSSPMETQYF
few	TRBJ1-1	TRBD1	TRBV7-6	TGTGCCAGCAGCCAGGGACAGCAAGCTTTCTTT	CASSQGQQAFF
few	TRBJ1-6	-	TRBV12-3/TRBV12-4	TGTGCCAGCAGTTCCCAGGGGAAAGAGTCACCCCTCCACTTT	CASSSQGKESPLHF
many	TRBJ1-5	-	TRBV20-1	TGCAGTGCTAGCGGGGCCCAGGGTCAGCCCCAGCATTTT	CSASGAQGQPQHF
many	TRBJ2-3	TRBD2	TRBV5-1	TGCGCCAGCAGCTTGTTGGCGGGGGGAACAGATACGCAGTATTTT	CASSLLAGGTDTQYF
many	TRBJ2-5	-	TRBV15	TGTGCCACCAGCATCTACAGGTTGGGCGAGACCCAGTACTTC	CATSIYRLGETQYF
large	TRBJ2-1	TRBD2	TRBV27	TGTGCCACCGGGACTAGAGGGGGGGGTCGGTTCTTC	CATGTRGGGRFF
few	TRBJ2-7	-	TRBV10-3	TGTGCCATCGGGAGCCGCTACGAGCAGTACTTC	CAIGSRYEQYF
few	TRBJ2-5	TRBD1	TRBV27	TGTGCCAGCAGCCTGATTGCCAGGACAGGGGATGAGACCCAGTACTTC	CASSLIARTGDETQYF
-	TRBJ2-5	-	TRBV15	TGTGCCACCAGCAGGAACAGGGGGGGAGAGACCCAGTACTTC	CATSRNRGGETQYF
many	TRBJ1-1	-	TRBV4-3	TGCGCCAGCAGCCAAGCAAGGACGGTGGTCACTGAAGCTTTCTTT	CASSQARTVVTEAFF
many	TRBJ2-5	-	TRBV6-5	TGTGCCAGCAGTTACGACAGAGGAGAGACCCAGTACTTC	CASSYDRGETQYF
few	TRBJ1-2	TRBD1	TRBV12-3/TRBV12-4	TGTGCCAGCAGTTTTGGGACAGTAAAAACCTACACCTTC	CASSFGTVKTYTF
many	TRBJ1-3	-	TRBV7-9	TGTGCCAGCAGCTTTTCTGGCCCGGATTCTAACACCATATATTTT	CASSFSGPDSNTIYF
-	TRBJ2-1	-	TRBV12-3/TRBV12-4	TGTGCCAGCACCAGGGCTGGTGCCGACGATGAGCAGTTCTTC	CASTRAGADDEQFF
-	TRBJ1-3	-	TRBV5-1	TGCGCCAGCAGCTTGAAAGGTCCTCTCTCTGGAAACACCATATATTTT	CASSLKGPLSGNTIYF
few	TRBJ2-5	TRBD1	TRBV27	TGTGCCAGCAGATCGGGACAGGGGATAAAGACCCAGTACTTC	CASRSGQGIKTQYF
few	TRBJ2-5	-	TRBV5-1	TGCGCCAGCAGCTTGAATGTCCAAGAGACCCAGTACTTC	CASSLNVQETQYF
few	TRBJ2-1	-	TRBV5-1	TGCGCCAGCAGCTGGGGACAAGGGGAAAGCTCCTACAATGAGCAGTTCTTC	CASSWGQGESSYNEQFF
many	TRBJ2-2	-	TRBV9	TGTGCCAGCAGCGTTTACAGGGTCGGGGAGCTGTTTTTT	CASSVYRVGELFF
many	TRBJ1-4	TRBD1	TRBV7-9	TGTGCCAGCAGCACACAGGGGGGTGAAAAACTGTTTTTT	CASSTQGGEKLFF
-	TRBJ2-5	TRBD1	TRBV5-4	TGTGCCAGCAGCTTGGCGGGACAGGTTGGGGCCCAGTACTTC	CASSLAGQVGAQYF
-	TRBJ1-1	TRBD1	TRBV9	TGTGCCAGCAGCGTAACAGGGGGTGGTGAAGCTTTCTTT	CASSVTGGGEAFF
-	TRBJ2-1	-	TRBV4-3	TGCGCCAGCGGAGTACAGGTGGGTTTGGGATACAATGAGCAGTTCTTC	CASGVQVGLGYNEQFF
few	TRBJ2-3	-	TRBV27	TGTGCCAGCAGTGTCCGGGACAGCACAGATACGCAGTATTTT	CASSVRDSTDTQYF
-	TRBJ2-4	TRBD2	TRBV13	TGTGCCAGCAGCCCGACTAGCGGGGGGGCCGGCGAAAACATTCAGTACTTC	CASSPTSGGAGENIQYF
-	TRBJ2-4	TRBD1	TRBV24-1	TGTGCCACCAGTGATTTGGGTTGGGATGGACAGGGAAGGAAGGGAGCCAAAAACATTCAGTACTTC	CATSDLGWDGQGRKGAKNIQYF
few	TRBJ2-5	TRBD2	TRBV2	TGTGCCAGCAGTGCAACTAGCGTGGTGGAGACCCAGTACTTC	CASSATSVVETQYF
many	TRBJ2-1	-	TRBV5-1	TGCGCCAGCAGCTTGGTAGGGCTAGCACCCAATGAGCAGTTCTTC	CASSLVGLAPNEQFF
-	TRBJ2-4	TRBD1	TRBV25-1	TGTGCCAGCAGTGAAAGTTTGTTTGGGGACACAGGGGGAGGCATTCAGTACTTC	CASSESLFGDTGGGIQYF
-	TRBJ1-1	-	TRBV29-1	TGCAGCGTTGAAGGGAGGAGAATGAACACTGAAGCTTTCTTT	CSVEGRRMNTEAFF
-	TRBJ1-2	-	TRBV11-2	TGTGCCAGCAGCTTAATCGGGCAGAGAGGTGGCTACACCTTC	CASSLIGQRGGYTF
many	TRBJ2-3	-	TRBV20-1	TGCAGTGCTAGAGATCAGGCAGGGTTGGAAGTGGATACGCAGTATTTT	CSARDQAGLEVDTQYF
-	TRBJ2-5	TRBD2	TRBV7-3	TGTGCCAGCAGCCCTCAAGCGGGGATGTTTGAGACCCAGTACTTC	CASSPQAGMFETQYF
few	TRBJ2-5	-	TRBV7-2	TGTGCCAGCAGCTTAAAAACTACCCAAGAGACCCAGTACTTC	CASSLKTTQETQYF
few	TRBJ1-2	-	TRBV7-2	TGTGCCAGCAAGTCTGGGCAGGGCTGGGATGGCTACACCTTC	CASKSGQGWDGYTF
few	TRBJ2-3	TRBD2	TRBV4-3	TGCGCCAGCAGCCAAGAGATAGCGGGGGGGCCGTTAAGCACAGATACGCAGTATTTT	CASSQEIAGGPLSTDTQYF
-	TRBJ2-6	-	TRBV6-2/TRBV6-3	TGTGCCAGCCTCAGGGGTCGGGGATCTGGGGCCAACGTCCTGACTTTC	CASLRGRGSGANVLTF
few	TRBJ2-1	-	TRBV5-1	TGCGCCAGCAGCCCCAGGGGGGGAAGGCAGTTCTTC	CASSPRGGRQFF
-	TRBJ1-1	-	TRBV5-1	TGCGCCAGCAGCTTGCAGGGTCACATCAACACTGAAGCTTTCTTT	CASSLQGHINTEAFF
-	TRBJ1-1	-	TRBV10-3	TGTGCCATCAGTGGGCCTGGGACCAATGAAGCTTTCTTT	CAISGPGTNEAFF
-	TRBJ1-2	-	TRBV10-3	TGTGCCATCAACTTCCGGGACCGCCGGAATCAGGATGGCTACACCTTC	CAINFRDRRNQDGYTF
few	TRBJ1-2	TRBD1	TRBV13	TGTGCCAGCAGCGCCGGACAGGGGGCTTTGGGCTACACCTTC	CASSAGQGALGYTF
-	TRBJ2-5	-	TRBV20-1	TGCAGTGCTAGGGCCCAAGGAGTGCAAGAGACCCAGTACTTC	CSARAQGVQETQYF
-	TRBJ2-7	TRBD1	TRBV15	TGTGCCACCAGTGGGACAGGGCGAACCTACGAGCAGTACTTC	CATSGTGRTYEQYF